This TCR beta chain was captured in a study of identical twins. The cDNA had a unique molecular identifier and a template-switch universal primer site. MiXCR was run by TCRdb on the 5' RACE reads, yielding one entry per CDR3 protein. The table lists 500,000 to 650,000 distinct CDR3 sequences, 7% to 7.5% of them singletons. V gave up 5 bases and J gave up 1 base; unmatched junction bases: 10. Germline CDR1 reads DFQATT; CDR2 reads SNEGSKA (reference sequence). The CDR3 sequence is 15 residues long. This same sample was also taken into another study, of yellow fever vaccine responses in identical twins.

The sequencing sample was made of PBMCs. The chain is built from TRBV20-1 and TRBJ1-1; 7 bases agree with TRBD1. This receptor was taken from a woman aged 18-29 years in good health. CDR3 protein: CSAGRTGGKNTEAFF. CDR3 DNA: TGCAGTGCTGGAAGGACAGGAGGAAAGAACACTGAAGCTTTCTTT.